The 12 T cell receptor beta chains presented below share a single source sample, sequenced in a study of blood T cell repertoires in COVID-19. The assay was immunoSEQ multiplex PCR, and TCRdb's table has in-frame clones only and misses some. The sample holds 300,000 to 450,000 clones, around 87% seen once. The sample comprised peripheral blood. The source is a woman aged 55 to 70 with COVID-19, enrolled during active disease.

This chain links TRBV7-8 with TRBJ1-6; D is undetermined. Trimming cost V 1 base and J 9 bases, with 13 bases left between them. The length of the CDR3 is 15 residues. Germline CDR1 SGHVS, CDR2 FQNEAQ. CDR3 sequence reads: CASSLGTGMTSPLHF. The CDR3 nucleotides read TGTGCCAGCAGCTTAGGCACGGGAATGACTTCACCCCTCCACTTT.

V is TRBV18 and J is TRBJ1-6; D might be TRBD1 (5 bases). Trimming shortened V by 3 bases and J by 8 bases, and 11 bases separated the two germline ends. CDR1 KGHSH and CDR2 LQKENI come from the germline V gene. The CDR3 is 14 amino acids. CDR3 DNA: TGTGCCAGCTCACCCTTACAGGTAGATTCACCCCTCCACTTT. This gives the protein CASSPLQVDSPLHF.

The chain carries TRBV7-3 and TRBJ2-2; possibly TRBD1 for D (5 bases). Deletions cut 7 bases from V and 4 bases from J, with 10 bases between. The CDR3 is made up of 13 amino acids. Germline CDR1 and CDR2: SGHTA and FQGTGA. CDR3 in amino acids: CASTLGPTGELFF. Written as DNA, the CDR3 is TGTGCCAGCACCTTGGGGCCCACCGGGGAGCTGTTTTTT.

The chain recombines TRBV5-4 with TRBJ1-2; perhaps TRBD1 as D (6 bases). Germline lookup yields CDR1 SGHNT and CDR2 YYREEE (reference sequence). V gave up 1 base and J gave up 7 bases, with 14 bases separating them. This CDR3 has 14 amino acids. CDR3 sequence reads: CASSLSGGLSGYTF. In DNA form, the CDR3 reads TGTGCCAGCAGCTTGTCCGGGGGGCTATCTGGCTACACCTTC.

The gene calls are TRBV11-2 and TRBJ2-7, with TRBD2 matching over 13 bases. Per germline, CDR1 SGHAT and CDR2 FQNNGV. The CDR3 runs 15 residues. The ends lost 3 bases at V and 4 bases at J; junction bases unmatched: 3. Here the CDR3 DNA reads TGTGCCAGCAGCTTGGGGACTAGCGGGGCGTACGAGCAGTACTTC. It yields the protein CASSLGTSGAYEQYF.

The rearrangement uses TRBV2 and TRBJ1-2, with 9 bases lining up with TRBD1. The length of the CDR3 is 15 residues. V lost 7 bases and J lost 0; bases outside the gene matches: 6. Germline CDR1 is SNHLY and CDR2 is FYNNEI. CDR3 in amino acids: CASTPDRGSNYGYTF. As DNA, the CDR3 is TGTGCCAGCACCCCGGACAGGGGATCTAACTATGGCTACACCTTC.

The rearrangement links TRBV3-1 (or the pseudogene TRBV3-2) to TRBJ1-6; 8 bases map to TRBD1. Germline CDR1 reads LGHDT; CDR2 reads YNNKEL (reference sequence). After removal of 4 bases from V and 7 bases from J, the junction contained 0 bases not matched to a gene. The CDR3 has 13 residues. For the CDR3, the DNA is TGTGCCAGCAGCCGGACAGGGAATTCACCCCTCCACTTT. Translated, it gives CASSRTGNSPLHF.

The chain has TRBV5-8 and TRBJ2-1, with D possibly TRBD2 on 6 matching bases. In germline, CDR1 is SGHTS, CDR2 YDEGEE. The CDR3 contains 15 residues. Between the trimmed V and J ends, which lost 4 bases and 6 bases, there was a span of 17 bases. CDR3 sequence (DNA): TGTGCCAGCAGCCCTGAGGGGCGGGGTATCAATGAGCAGTTCTTC. This codes for CASSPEGRGINEQFF. The full variable domain, with the rest looked up from reference TRBV5-8 and TRBJ2-1, is EAGVTQSPTHLIKTRGQQATLRCSPISGHTSVYWYQQALGLGLQFLLWYDEGEERNRGNFPPRFSGRQFPNYSSELNVNALELEDSALYLCASSPEGRGINEQFFGPGTRLTVL.

CDR3 protein: CASSISTPPGNEKLFF. CDR3 sequence (DNA): TGTGCCAGTAGTATTTCTACACCCCCGGGGAATGAAAAACTGTTTTTT. The chain is built from TRBV19 and TRBJ1-4, with D unclear. Trimming removed 3 bases at V and 5 bases at J, with 16 bases between. This CDR3 comprises 16 residues. Germline values: CDR1 LNHDA, CDR2 SQIVND (reference sequence).

The chain uses TRBV7-2 and TRBJ2-5; 7 positions agree with TRBD1. The CDR3 totals 16 residues. V was pared by 4 bases and J by 4 bases, with 12 bases of the junction left unmatched. From germline, CDR1 is SGHTA and CDR2 FQGNSA. The CDR3 here is CASSSLTGNGPETQYF. Here the CDR3 DNA reads TGTGCCAGCAGCTCGCTGACAGGGAACGGGCCAGAGACCCAGTACTTC.

CDR3 sequence: CASSPGDRDHEQYF. CDR3 sequence (DNA): TGTGCCAGCTCCCCCGGAGACAGGGACCACGAGCAGTACTTC. The gene calls are TRBV18 and TRBJ2-7; the match to TRBD1 covers 7 bases. V lost 6 bases to trimming and J lost 5 bases; unmatched junction nucleotides: 10. The CDR3 length is 14 residues. CDR1 is KGHSH, CDR2 LQKENI, per germline.

The chain couples TRBV5-1 to TRBJ2-7; the match to TRBD1 covers 11 bases. V lost 4 bases to trimming and J lost 3 bases; unmatched junction nucleotides: 3. The CDR3 is 14 amino acids. Germline-derived CDR1 and CDR2 are SGHRS and YFSETQ. The CDR3 nucleotides read TGCGCCAGCAGCCAAGGGACAGGGGGCTACGAGCAGTACTTC. This codes for CASSQGTGGYEQYF.